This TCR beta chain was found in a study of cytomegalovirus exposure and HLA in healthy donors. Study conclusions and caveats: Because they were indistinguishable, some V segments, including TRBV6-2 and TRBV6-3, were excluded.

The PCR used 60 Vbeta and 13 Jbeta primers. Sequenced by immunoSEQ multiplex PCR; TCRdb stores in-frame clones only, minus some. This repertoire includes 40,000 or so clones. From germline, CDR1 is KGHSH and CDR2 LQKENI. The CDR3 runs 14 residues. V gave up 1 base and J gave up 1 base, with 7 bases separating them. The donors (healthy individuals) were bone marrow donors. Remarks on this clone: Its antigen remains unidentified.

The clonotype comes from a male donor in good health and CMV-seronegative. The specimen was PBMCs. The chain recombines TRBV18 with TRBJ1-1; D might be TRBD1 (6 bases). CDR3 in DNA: TGTGCCAGCTCACCACAGGACAGGAACACTGAAGCTTTCTTT. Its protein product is CASSPQDRNTEAFF. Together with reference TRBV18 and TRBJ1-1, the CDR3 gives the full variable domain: NAGVMQNPRHLVRRRGQEARLRCSPMKGHSHVYWYRQLPEEGLKFMVYLQKENIIDESGMPKERFSAEFPKEGPSILRIQQVVRGDSAAYFCASSPQDRNTEAFFGQGTRLTVV.